This T cell receptor (beta chain) was sequenced in a study of regulatory T cells in long-lasting Graves disease. Both iRepertoire HTBI primers and Arm-PCR of CDR3 regions were used to build the TCR beta libraries. Using its own MiXCR run on the multiplex PCR reads, TCRdb lists one record per CDR3 protein. In the table there are roughly 450,000 distinct CDR3 sequences, about 20% of which are singletons. Study conclusions and caveats: Patients whose Graves' disease persisted exhibited lower TCR diversity than those newly diagnosed.

Noted time point: persistent/refractory GD, antithyroid drugs over 5 years with positive TRAb. PBMC RNA was the source of the TCR library. An endocrinology department in Xi'an, China, recruited the patients. A volume of roughly 9.9 milliliters of peripheral blood was collected in EDTA tubes. This clonotype was picked up many times. Its specificity is unknown. Germline values: CDR1 MDHEN, CDR2 SYDVKM. V lost 7 bases and J 0 bases, leaving 7 bases between the germline ends. The length of the CDR3 is 13 residues. The gene calls are TRBV28 and TRBJ1-5; D remains unclear. The sequencing here drew on peripheral blood mononuclear cells (PBMCs), taken when the disease was refractory, from a patient treated with antithyroid drugs. This TCR came from a female donor with Graves disease. The CDR3 nucleotides are TGTGCCAGCATAAGGTATAGCAATCAGCCCCAGCATTTT. It is translated as CASIRYSNQPQHF.